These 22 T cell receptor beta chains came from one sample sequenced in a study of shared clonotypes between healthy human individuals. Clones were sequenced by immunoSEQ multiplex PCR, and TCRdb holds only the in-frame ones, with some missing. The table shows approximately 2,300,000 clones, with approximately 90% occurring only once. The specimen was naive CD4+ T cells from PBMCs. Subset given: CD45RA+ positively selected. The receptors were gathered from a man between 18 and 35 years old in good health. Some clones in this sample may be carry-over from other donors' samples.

CDR3 bases: TGTGCCAGTAGTATGACTAGCCGAGAGACCCAGTACTTC. Translated: CASSMTSRETQYF. The chain recombines TRBV19 with TRBJ2-5, with 7 nucleotides matching TRBD2. Germline CDR1 and CDR2: LNHDA and SQIVND (reference sequence). This CDR3 spans 13 amino acids. J gave up 4 bases and V 3 bases, and 2 bases lay outside the gene matches.

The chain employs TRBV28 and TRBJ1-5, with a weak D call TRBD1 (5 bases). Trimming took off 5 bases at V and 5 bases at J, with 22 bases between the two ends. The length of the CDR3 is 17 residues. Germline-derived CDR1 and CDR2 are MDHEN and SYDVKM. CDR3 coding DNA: TGTGCCAGCAGTCCCCTAATGGGCAGGGCCGCTGATCAGCCCCAGCATTTT. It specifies CASSPLMGRAADQPQHF.

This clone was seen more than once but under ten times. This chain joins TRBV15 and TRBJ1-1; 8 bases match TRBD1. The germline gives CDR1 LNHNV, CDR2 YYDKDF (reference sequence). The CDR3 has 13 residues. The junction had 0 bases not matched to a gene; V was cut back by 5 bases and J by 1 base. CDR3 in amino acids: CATSGTGNTEAFF. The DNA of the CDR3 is TGTGCCACCAGCGGGACAGGGAACACTGAAGCTTTCTTT.

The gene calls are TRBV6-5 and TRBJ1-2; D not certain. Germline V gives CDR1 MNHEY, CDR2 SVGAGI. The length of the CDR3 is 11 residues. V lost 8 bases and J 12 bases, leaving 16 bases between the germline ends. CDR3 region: CASGSNYEHTF. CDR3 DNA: TGTGCCAGCGGGTCCAACTACGAACACACCTTC.

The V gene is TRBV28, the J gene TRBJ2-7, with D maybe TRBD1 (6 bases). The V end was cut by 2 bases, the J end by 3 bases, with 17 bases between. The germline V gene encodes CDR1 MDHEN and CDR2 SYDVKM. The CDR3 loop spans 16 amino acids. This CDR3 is CASSLAGAGAIYEQYF. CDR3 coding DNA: TGTGCCAGCAGTTTAGCCGGGGCAGGGGCAATCTACGAGCAGTACTTC.

CDR3 DNA sequence: TGTGCCAGCAGCCCAAGGGCTTGGCACTCTGGGGCCAACGTCCTGACTTTC. Its translation is CASSPRAWHSGANVLTF. The chain carries TRBV21-1 and TRBJ2-6. TRBV21-1 is labeled a pseudogene. The CDR3 is 17 amino acids.

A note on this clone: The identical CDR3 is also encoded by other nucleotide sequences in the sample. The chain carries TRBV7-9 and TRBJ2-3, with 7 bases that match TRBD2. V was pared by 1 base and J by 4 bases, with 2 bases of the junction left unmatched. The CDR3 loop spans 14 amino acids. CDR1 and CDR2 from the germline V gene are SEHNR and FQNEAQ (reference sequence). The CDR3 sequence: CASSLGGGADTQYF. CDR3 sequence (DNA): TGTGCCAGCAGCTTAGGCGGGGGTGCAGATACGCAGTATTTT. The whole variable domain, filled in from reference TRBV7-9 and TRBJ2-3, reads DTGVSQNPRHKITKRGQNVTFRCDPISEHNRLYWYRQTLGQGPEFLTYFQNEAQLEKSRLLSDRFSAERPKGSFSTLEIQRTEQGDSAMYLCASSLGGGADTQYFGPGTRLTVL.

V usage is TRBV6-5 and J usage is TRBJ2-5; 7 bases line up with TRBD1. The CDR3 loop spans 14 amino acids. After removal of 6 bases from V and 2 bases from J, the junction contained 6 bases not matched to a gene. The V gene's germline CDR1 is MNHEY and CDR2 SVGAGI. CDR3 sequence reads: CASRPPGQQETQYF. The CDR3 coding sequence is TGTGCCAGCAGGCCCCCGGGACAGCAAGAGACCCAGTACTTC.

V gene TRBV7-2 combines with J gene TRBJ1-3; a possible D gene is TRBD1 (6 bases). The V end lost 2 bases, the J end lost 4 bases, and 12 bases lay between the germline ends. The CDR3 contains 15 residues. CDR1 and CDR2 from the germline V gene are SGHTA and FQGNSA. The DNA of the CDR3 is TGTGCCAGCAGCTTACACTGGACAGACGGAAACACCATATATTTT. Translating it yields CASSLHWTDGNTIYF.

CDR3 in DNA: TGTGCCACCAGCAAGACACTGACCTCCTACAATGAGCAGTTCTTC. This codes for CATSKTLTSYNEQFF. The chain couples TRBV15 to TRBJ2-1; D call uncertain. The CDR3 consists of 15 residues. Trimming removed 4 bases at V and 0 bases at J, with 10 bases between. Germline V gives CDR1 LNHNV, CDR2 YYDKDF (reference sequence).

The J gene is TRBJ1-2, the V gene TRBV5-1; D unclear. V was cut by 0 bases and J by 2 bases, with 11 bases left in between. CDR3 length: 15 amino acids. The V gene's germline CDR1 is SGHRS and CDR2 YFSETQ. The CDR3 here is CASSLAASQNYGYTF. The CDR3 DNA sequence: TGCGCCAGCAGCTTGGCCGCCAGCCAGAACTATGGCTACACCTTC.

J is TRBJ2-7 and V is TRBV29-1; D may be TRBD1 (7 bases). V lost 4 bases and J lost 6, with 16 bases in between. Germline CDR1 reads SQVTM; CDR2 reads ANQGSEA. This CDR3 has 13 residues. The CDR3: CSVVPQGRREQYF. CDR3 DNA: TGCAGCGTTGTCCCACAGGGGAGGCGCGAGCAGTACTTC.

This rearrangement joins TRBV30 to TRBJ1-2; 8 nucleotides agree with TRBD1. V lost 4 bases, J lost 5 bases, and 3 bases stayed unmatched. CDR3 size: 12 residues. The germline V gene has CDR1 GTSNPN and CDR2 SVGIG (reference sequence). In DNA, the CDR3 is TGTGCCTGGACTCAGGGGGCGTATGGCTACACCTTC. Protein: CAWTQGAYGYTF.

DNA of the CDR3: TGTGCCAGCAGCTTGCGGGTAGCGGGTGAAGAGACCCAGTACTTC. Protein: CASSLRVAGEETQYF. V and J are TRBV5-4 and TRBJ2-5; 7 positions agree with TRBD2. V was pared by 1 base and J by 3 bases, with 6 bases of the junction left unmatched. Germline V gene data show CDR1 as SGHNT and CDR2 as YYREEE (reference sequence). The CDR3 totals 15 residues.

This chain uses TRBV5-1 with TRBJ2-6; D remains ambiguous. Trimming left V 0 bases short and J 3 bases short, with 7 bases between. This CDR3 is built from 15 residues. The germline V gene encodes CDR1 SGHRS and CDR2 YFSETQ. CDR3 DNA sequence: TGCGCCAGCAGCTTGGGAAGGCTTGGGGCCAACGTCCTGACTTTC. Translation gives CASSLGRLGANVLTF.

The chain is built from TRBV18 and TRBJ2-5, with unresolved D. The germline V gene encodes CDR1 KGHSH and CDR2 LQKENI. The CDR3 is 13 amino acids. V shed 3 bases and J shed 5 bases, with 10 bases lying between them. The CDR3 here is CASSPFSEETQYF. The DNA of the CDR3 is TGTGCCAGCTCACCCTTTTCGGAGGAGACCCAGTACTTC.

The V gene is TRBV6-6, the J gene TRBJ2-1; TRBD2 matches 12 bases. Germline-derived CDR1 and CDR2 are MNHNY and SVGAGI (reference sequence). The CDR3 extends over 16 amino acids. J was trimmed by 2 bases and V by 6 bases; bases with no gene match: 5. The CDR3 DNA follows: TGTGCCAGCAGGTTGACTAGCGGGAGTCCCTACAATGAGCAGTTCTTC. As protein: CASRLTSGSPYNEQFF.

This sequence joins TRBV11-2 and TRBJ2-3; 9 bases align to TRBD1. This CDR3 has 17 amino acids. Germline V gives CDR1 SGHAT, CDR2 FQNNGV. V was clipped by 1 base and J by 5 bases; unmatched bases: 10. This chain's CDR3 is CASSLAPGQGFLDTQYF. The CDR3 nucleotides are TGTGCCAGCAGCTTAGCGCCGGGACAGGGTTTTTTAGATACGCAGTATTTT.

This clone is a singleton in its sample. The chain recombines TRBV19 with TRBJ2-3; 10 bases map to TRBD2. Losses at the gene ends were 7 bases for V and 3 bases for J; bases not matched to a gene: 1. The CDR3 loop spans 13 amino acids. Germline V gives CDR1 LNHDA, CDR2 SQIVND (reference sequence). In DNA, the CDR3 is TGTGCCAGTAAAGCGGGAGGGACAGATACGCAGTATTTT. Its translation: CASKAGGTDTQYF.

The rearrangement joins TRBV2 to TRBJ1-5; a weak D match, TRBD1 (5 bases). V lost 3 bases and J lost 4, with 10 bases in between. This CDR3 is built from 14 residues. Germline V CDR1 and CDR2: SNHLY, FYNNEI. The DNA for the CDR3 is TGTGCCAGCAGTGAGAGACAGATTAATCAGCCCCAGCATTTT. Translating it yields CASSERQINQPQHF.

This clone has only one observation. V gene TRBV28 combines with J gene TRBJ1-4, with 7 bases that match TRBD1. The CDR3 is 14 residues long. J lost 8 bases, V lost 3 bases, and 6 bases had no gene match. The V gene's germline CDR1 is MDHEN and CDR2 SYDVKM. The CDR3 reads CASSFLGQNEKLFF. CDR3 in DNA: TGTGCCAGCAGTTTTCTGGGACAGAACGAAAAACTGTTTTTT.

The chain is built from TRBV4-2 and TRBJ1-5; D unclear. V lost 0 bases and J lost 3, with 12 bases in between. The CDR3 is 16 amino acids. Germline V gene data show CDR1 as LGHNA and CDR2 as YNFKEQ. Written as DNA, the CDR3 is TGTGCCAGCAGCCAAGATCTCAGGTGGGACAATCAGCCCCAGCATTTT. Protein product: CASSQDLRWDNQPQHF.